This TCR beta chain is drawn from a study of cytotoxic CD8 clonotypes in ibrutinib-treated CLL. Study-level findings and limits: The study found clonality rose at ibrutinib response, then fell toward baseline at progression.

This CDR3 contains 15 residues. Trimming left V 0 bases short and J 1 base short, with 10 bases between. Germline CDR1 reads SGHRS; CDR2 reads YFSETQ. Here immunoSEQ multiplex PCR was the method, and the copy in TCRdb shows in-frame clones only, minus some. The sample includes hundreds of thousands of clones, 70% of them seen just once. As regards this clone: Its antigen is as yet unknown.

This clonotype was obtained from a human donor with chronic lymphocytic leukemia. The genes are TRBV5-1 and TRBJ1-1; D not resolved. Sequenced here: PBMCs, sampled after 24 months of ibrutinib treatment. The CDR3 DNA is TGCGCCAGCAGCTTGGCAGGCAGAAAGAACACTGAAGCTTTCTTT. Residues: CASSLAGRKNTEAFF.